This entry lists 30 T cell receptor beta chains sequenced from one sample in a study of T cell clonotyping in hematopoietic cell transplantation. Produced via immunoSEQ multiplex PCR; TCRdb's table is partial and in-frame only. The data hold under 7,500 clones, with around 86% observed a single time. The input for sequencing was peripheral blood mononuclear cells, taken 100 days after allogeneic stem cell transplant. The receptors were sampled from a male patient between 35 and 55 years old who had an allogeneic stem cell transplant from an unrelated donor, so the T cells may come from the graft donor. Some clones in this sample may be carry-over from other donors' samples.

The chain recombines TRBV5-1 with TRBJ2-3; D might be TRBD1 (6 bases). Germline V gene sequence: CDR1 SGHRS, CDR2 YFSETQ. This CDR3 contains 14 residues. V was pared by 7 bases and J by 0 bases, with 12 bases between. In DNA, the CDR3 is TGCGCCAGCTCCAGGGACAAGAGCACAGATACGCAGTATTTT. Translating it yields CASSRDKSTDTQYF.

The V gene is TRBV2, the J gene TRBJ1-1; 7 bases align to TRBD1. Germline assignment: CDR1 SNHLY and CDR2 FYNNEI. V shed 10 bases and J 5 bases; nucleotides not matched to a gene: 10. The CDR3 has 13 amino acids. CDR3 loop: CATPGGRWTEAFF. CDR3 DNA sequence: TGTGCCACTCCAGGGGGGCGATGGACTGAAGCTTTCTTT.

The V gene is TRBV30, the J gene TRBJ2-7; possible D gene TRBD2, 5 bases. The CDR3 is 11 residues long. Trimming removed 2 bases at V and 6 bases at J, with 8 bases between. Germline values: CDR1 GTSNPN, CDR2 SVGIG (reference sequence). In DNA, the CDR3 is TGTGCCTGGAGTTTCACTAGCGAGCAGTACTTC. Amino acid sequence: CAWSFTSEQYF.

The rearrangement joins TRBV4-1 to TRBJ2-7, with 10 nucleotides matching TRBD2. Germline trimming cut 3 bases from V and 4 bases from J; bases unmatched to any gene: 6. The CDR3 is 15 amino acids. Germline assignment: CDR1 MGHRA and CDR2 YSYEKL. CDR3 DNA sequence: TGCGCCAGCAGCCACCCTAGCGGGGGAGTATACGAGCAGTACTTC. It specifies CASSHPSGGVYEQYF.

The chain is built from TRBV10-3 and TRBJ1-5, with D unresolved. In germline, CDR1 is ENHRY, CDR2 SYGVKD. This CDR3 is built from 18 residues. Trimming cost V 2 bases and J 0 bases, with 17 bases left between them. The CDR3 DNA is TGTGCCATCAGTGAGCAGAAAGGACCCCTTTATAGCAATCAGCCCCAGCATTTT. The encoded protein is CAISEQKGPLYSNQPQHF.

The V gene is TRBV5-1, the J gene TRBJ1-6; weak D call: TRBD1 (6 bases). The V and J ends lost 0 bases and 4 bases respectively, with 17 bases between them. Germline V gene data show CDR1 as SGHRS and CDR2 as YFSETQ. There are 18 residues in the CDR3. The CDR3 DNA reads TGCGCCAGCAGCTTGGGTACCAGGGGCGCGGAATATAATTCACCCCTCCACTTT. Its translation: CASSLGTRGAEYNSPLHF.

The chain employs TRBV5-1 and TRBJ2-5; D gene unclear. Germline assignment: CDR1 SGHRS and CDR2 YFSETQ. Trimming shortened V by 7 bases and J by 5 bases, and 9 bases separated the two germline ends. The CDR3 consists of 11 residues. CDR3 in amino acids: CASGPPETQYF. The CDR3 DNA reads TGCGCCAGCGGCCCCCCCGAGACCCAGTACTTC. Complete variable domain (other parts from reference TRBV5-1 and TRBJ2-5): KAGVTQTPRYLIKTRGQQVTLSCSPISGHRSVSWYQQTPGQGLQFLFEYFSETQRNKGNFPGRFSGRQFSNSRSEMNVSTLELGDSALYLCASGPPETQYFGPGTRLLVL.

The chain is built from TRBV7-2 and TRBJ1-1; no clear D gene. In germline, CDR1 is SGHTA, CDR2 FQGNSA. This CDR3 contains 11 residues. The V and J ends lost 5 bases and 5 bases respectively, with 6 bases between them. CDR3 bases: TGTGCCAGCAGCCTGGGGACTGAAGCTTTCTTT. It codes for CASSLGTEAFF.

This clone was recorded a few times. This sequence joins TRBV7-2 and TRBJ2-7, with no clear D. CDR3 length equals 15 residues. The germline CDR1 and CDR2 sequences are SGHTA and FQGNSA. The V and J ends lost 5 bases and 0 bases respectively, with 14 bases between them. CDR3: CASSKDFFGSYEQYF. CDR3 in DNA: TGTGCCAGCAGCAAGGATTTTTTCGGCTCCTACGAGCAGTACTTC.

V gene TRBV14 combines with J gene TRBJ2-7; 13 nucleotides agree with TRBD2. V dropped 6 bases and J dropped 3; count of bases not matched to a gene: 8. The CDR3 spans 16 residues. Germline V gene data show CDR1 as SGHDN and CDR2 as FVKESK. CDR3 sequence (DNA): TGTGCCAGCAGTTCGGGACTAGCGGGGATGATCTACGAGCAGTACTTC. It specifies CASSSGLAGMIYEQYF.

The J gene is TRBJ2-1, the V gene TRBV7-9, with 12 nucleotides matching TRBD2. The CDR3 runs to 16 residues. CDR1 SEHNR and CDR2 FQNEAQ come from the germline V gene (reference sequence). Germline trimming cut 1 base from V and 8 bases from J; bases unmatched to any gene: 6. CDR3 nucleotide sequence: TGTGCCAGCAGCTTAGTGGAAGCTAGCGGGAGGGATGAGCAGTTCTTC. Protein sequence: CASSLVEASGRDEQFF. Full variable domain (remainder filled in from reference TRBV7-9 and TRBJ2-1): DTGVSQNPRHKITKRGQNVTFRCDPISEHNRLYWYRQTLGQGPEFLTYFQNEAQLEKSRLLSDRFSAERPKGSFSTLEIQRTEQGDSAMYLCASSLVEASGRDEQFFGPGTRLTVL.

In its sample, this clone was seen a few times. The chain employs TRBV5-1 and TRBJ2-7; no definite D call. V was cut by 1 base and J by 3 bases, with 5 bases left in between. The germline V gene has CDR1 SGHRS and CDR2 YFSETQ. CDR3 length equals 12 residues. The CDR3 bases are TGCGCCAGCAGCTTGTCTGTCTACGAGCAGTACTTC. Translation: CASSLSVYEQYF.

CDR3 amino acids: CASSSQQGTNTGELFF. DNA of the CDR3: TGTGCCAGCAGCTCTCAACAGGGAACGAACACCGGGGAGCTGTTTTTT. This chain connects TRBV7-7 to TRBJ2-2, with D perhaps matching TRBD1 (6 bases). Germline assignment: CDR1 SSHAT and CDR2 FNYEAQ (reference sequence). The CDR3 loop spans 16 amino acids. V was clipped by 4 bases and J by 0 bases, with 12 bases between them.

The chain has TRBV7-8 and TRBJ2-7, with D uncertain. V was cut by 1 base and J by 1 base, with 8 bases left in between. CDR1 and CDR2 (germline): SGHVS, FQNEAQ. This CDR3 is built from 14 residues. The CDR3: CASSLVRTSYEQYF. CDR3 bases: TGTGCCAGCAGCTTAGTTAGGACGTCCTACGAGCAGTACTTC.

This clone occurred once. The chain is built from TRBV19 and TRBJ2-3; D gene uncertain. This CDR3 is 16 amino acids long. The germline gives CDR1 LNHDA, CDR2 SQIVND (reference sequence). With 1 base removed from V and 4 bases from J, the gap between germline ends came to 15 bases. The CDR3 sequence: CASSIGQLYSADTQYF. Written as DNA, the CDR3 is TGTGCCAGTAGTATAGGCCAGCTCTACAGCGCAGATACGCAGTATTTT.

The chain couples TRBV6-1 to TRBJ2-7, with 10 positions matching TRBD1. The V gene end was trimmed by 7 bases and the J gene end by 6 bases; junction bases not matched to a gene: 12. The CDR3 has 15 residues. Germline assignment: CDR1 MNHNS and CDR2 SASEGT. DNA of the CDR3: TGTGCCAGCACCTTCGGGACAGGGGTATCGGGCGAGCAGTACTTC. Amino acids: CASTFGTGVSGEQYF.

V and J are TRBV7-2 and TRBJ2-3; 9 positions agree with TRBD1. With V trimmed by 5 bases and J by 3 bases, 3 bases remained unmatched. In germline, CDR1 is SGHTA, CDR2 FQGNSA. The CDR3 is 14 amino acids. The CDR3 reads CASSQDRGTDTQYF. The CDR3 bases are TGTGCCAGCAGCCAAGACAGGGGGACAGATACGCAGTATTTT.

This clone was seen a few times. The V gene is TRBV19, the J gene TRBJ1-6, with D perhaps TRBD1 (5 bases). V lost 9 bases, J lost 10 bases, and 22 bases lay in between. Germline values: CDR1 LNHDA, CDR2 SQIVND (reference sequence). The CDR3 totals 15 residues. CDR3: CASNFVGGTSSPLHF. CDR3 nucleotide sequence: TGTGCCAGCAACTTCGTTGGGGGGACCAGCTCACCCCTCCACTTT.

The V call is TRBV6-5, the J call TRBJ2-7, with 9 bases matching TRBD1. The CDR3 runs to 15 residues. The ends lost 5 bases at V and 2 bases at J; junction bases unmatched: 7. Germline V gives CDR1 MNHEY, CDR2 SVGAGI. CDR3 in amino acids: CASSRTGTGTYEQYF. For the CDR3, the DNA is TGTGCCAGCAGTCGGACCGGGACAGGGACCTACGAGCAGTACTTC.

V gene TRBV28 combines with J gene TRBJ1-1, with a weak D call TRBD1 (6 bases). Germline lookup yields CDR1 MDHEN and CDR2 SYDVKM. This CDR3 spans 14 amino acids. V was cut by 6 bases and J by 5 bases, with 16 bases left in between. The CDR3 spells CASRALHRATEAFF. The CDR3 nucleotides read TGTGCCAGCAGGGCGCTACACAGGGCTACTGAAGCTTTCTTT.

The V gene is TRBV5-6, the J gene TRBJ2-5, with D tentatively TRBD2 (6 bases). The CDR3 sequence is 16 residues long. In germline, CDR1 is SGHDT, CDR2 YYEEEE. With 0 bases removed from V and 5 bases from J, the gap between germline ends came to 17 bases. The CDR3 protein is CASSLALSGRGETQYF. For the CDR3, the DNA is TGTGCCAGCAGCTTGGCCCTCTCAGGGCGGGGCGAGACCCAGTACTTC.

The table lists this clone with a few counts. The chain has TRBV7-9 and TRBJ1-5; no definite D call. This CDR3 is 14 amino acids long. Per germline, CDR1 SEHNR and CDR2 FQNEAQ (reference sequence). The V and J ends lost 3 bases and 6 bases respectively, with 12 bases between them. Here the CDR3 DNA reads TGTGCCAGCAGCTTGAGCGGAAGAGGTCAGCCCCAGCATTTT. This translates into CASSLSGRGQPQHF.

The chain couples TRBV4-3 to TRBJ1-4; no definite D call. Trimming stripped 0 bases from V and 14 bases from J, with 13 bases between. Germline V lookup: CDR1 LGHNA, CDR2 YSLEER. The CDR3 extends over 13 amino acids. For the CDR3, the DNA is TGCGCCAGCAGCCAAGATGAACGGGCCAATCTGTTTTTT. It is translated as CASSQDERANLFF.

The chain uses TRBV7-6 and TRBJ1-2, with 10 bases that match TRBD1. After removal of 1 base from V and 8 bases from J, the junction contained 7 bases not matched to a gene. Looked up from germline, CDR1 is SGHVS and CDR2 is FNYEAQ. The CDR3 has 15 residues. CDR3 sequence reads: CASSLDPTGGGGYTF. The CDR3 nucleotides read TGTGCCAGCAGCTTAGATCCGACAGGGGGCGGAGGCTACACCTTC.

The chain carries TRBV5-8 and TRBJ1-2; D is unclear. CDR3 length: 12 residues. V lost 6 bases and J lost 8, with 14 bases in between. Germline assignment: CDR1 SGHTS and CDR2 YDEGEE. The CDR3 DNA follows: TGTGCCAGCACTACCCGGTGGAAGGGCTACACCTTC. Translating gives CASTTRWKGYTF.

The J gene is TRBJ2-2, the V gene TRBV19, with 12 nucleotides matching TRBD1. The CDR3 runs to 15 residues. From germline, CDR1 is LNHDA and CDR2 SQIVND (reference sequence). The junction had 9 bases not matched to a gene; V was cut back by 9 bases and J by 7 bases. For the CDR3, the DNA is TGTGCCAGCACCGGGACAGGGGGCAGGAGCGGGGAGCTGTTTTTT. Translation gives CASTGTGGRSGELFF.

The CDR3 nucleotides read TGTGCCACCAGCAGAGATGAACAGGGATCCCCCCTCCACTTT. Translation: CATSRDEQGSPLHF. V and J are TRBV15 and TRBJ1-6, with D perhaps matching TRBD1 (6 bases). Germline CDR1 and CDR2: LNHNV and YYDKDF (reference sequence). The CDR3 length is 14 residues. V was trimmed by 0 bases and J by 13 bases, leaving 13 bases between them.

This clone has a single count. The chain is built from TRBV6-5 and TRBJ1-1; D ambiguous. This CDR3 is 15 amino acids long. Trimming removed 0 bases from V and 0 bases from J, with 8 bases in between. Per germline, CDR1 MNHEY and CDR2 SVGAGI. CDR3 protein: CASSYSPRLNTEAFF. CDR3 DNA: TGTGCCAGCAGTTACTCGCCGCGTTTGAACACTGAAGCTTTCTTT.

The rearrangement links TRBV5-4 to TRBJ2-6, with a weak D call TRBD1 (5 bases). Germline V gene sequence: CDR1 SGHNT, CDR2 YYREEE (reference sequence). V was clipped by 4 bases and J by 1 base, with 9 bases between them. The CDR3 sequence is 15 residues long. Here the CDR3 reads CASSRQLSGANVLTF. The CDR3 nucleotides are TGTGCCAGCAGCAGACAGTTGTCTGGGGCCAACGTCCTGACTTTC. The whole variable domain, filled in from reference TRBV5-4 and TRBJ2-6, reads ETGVTQSPTHLIKTRGQQVTLRCSSQSGHNTVSWYQQALGQGPQFIFQYYREEENGRGNFPPRFSGLQFPNYSSELNVNALELDDSALYLCASSRQLSGANVLTFGAGSRLTVL.

The chain links TRBV29-1 to TRBJ2-7; D possibly corresponds to TRBD1 (6 bases). V lost 7 bases and J lost 6, with 16 bases in between. CDR1 and CDR2 from the germline V gene are SQVTM and ANQGSEA. The CDR3 sequence is 12 residues long. This chain's CDR3 is CSATRDTSEQYF. CDR3 nucleotide sequence: TGCAGCGCGACCCGGGACACTAGCGAGCAGTACTTC.